One TCR beta chain is described in this entry. The data stem from a study of blood T cell repertoires in COVID-19. The table came from immunoSEQ multiplex PCR; TCRdb's copy has only in-frame clones and leaves some out. The data contain about 120,000 clones, about 78% of them singletons. Trimming stripped 2 bases from V and 7 bases from J, with 15 bases between. In germline, CDR1 is MGHDK, CDR2 SYGVNS. The CDR3 contains 16 residues. The receptor comes from a man between 65 and 80 years old with acute or convalescent COVID-19. The sample taken for sequencing was peripheral blood. The J gene is TRBJ1-6, the V gene TRBV25-1, with D unclear. In DNA, the CDR3 is TGTGCCAGCAGTGAACAGGCGCCCGTTGAAAATTCACCCCTCCACTTT. Its protein product is CASSEQAPVENSPLHF. Full variable domain (rest looked up from reference TRBV25-1 and TRBJ1-6): EADIYQTPRYLVIGTGKKITLECSQTMGHDKMYWYQQDPGMELHLIHYSYGVNSTEKGDLSSESTVSRIRTEHFPLTLESARPSHTSQYLCASSEQAPVENSPLHFGNGTRLTVT.